A few counts support the clone carrying this T cell receptor beta chain. The target antigen is unknown. These data belong to a study of cytomegalovirus exposure and HLA in healthy donors. Study-wide results and limits: Cytomegalovirus status was reportedly diagnosed by the classifier with high specificity and sensitivity. Among TCR beta chains, those listed as cytomegalovirus-associated numbered more than 150.

Donors showed nominal health when sampled, although they likely had unrecorded immune exposures. PCR used 60 Vbeta primers and 13 Jbeta primers. Libraries were prepared by immunoSEQ multiplex PCR; TCRdb keeps only in-frame clonotypes and omits some of them. The sample holds around 150,000 clones; about four fifths are singletons and the top ten take about 5.9%. J gave up 10 bases and V 4 bases, and 17 bases lay outside the gene matches. CDR1 is SGHNT and CDR2 is YYREEE in the germline V gene (reference sequence). CDR3 length: 16 residues. The chain is built from TRBV5-4 and TRBJ2-1; 7 nucleotides agree with TRBD2. The sequenced sample consisted of PBMCs. The TCR comes from a man aged 50 to 59 in good health and CMV-seropositive. CDR3 in DNA: TGTGCCAGCAGCCCTCTTGGAGGGACTAAAGAAGGAGAGCAGTTCTTC. Residues: CASSPLGGTKEGEQFF.